The present TCR beta chain was sequenced within a study of early T cells in non-severe SARS-CoV-2 infection. Study-level information: Sequencing was performed on bulk RNA from unsorted whole blood, leaving chains unpaired. Overall study results and limits: The study's VDJdb matching favored anti-spike CD8 responses and missed private and CD4 specificities.

The table lists this clonotype with many counts. Its antigen is still unknown. Molecules of cDNA were individually given unique molecular identifiers that were attached to them. Each CDR3 protein is one row after TCRdb ran MiXCR on the 5' RACE reads. This table holds over 85,000 distinct CDR3 sequences, around 13% found once. The sample taken for sequencing was whole blood. The source of this sequence is an adult who was a healthcare worker with PCR-confirmed SARS-CoV-2 infection or an uninfected control (not recorded which).

The CDR3 nucleotides read TGTGCCAGCAGTTATAGGCATAGACCTGGAAACACCATATATTTT. It is translated as CASSYRHRPGNTIYF. The rearrangement links TRBV6-5 to TRBJ1-3; D is ambiguous. The germline V and J ends were trimmed by 3 bases and 2 bases, with 11 bases remaining between them. Germline CDR1 reads MNHEY; CDR2 reads SVGAGI. CDR3 length: 15 residues.